This TCR beta chain comes out of a study of T cell repertoires in cytomegalovirus infection. Background on the study: Epitope selection comprised recently identified HLA-C-restricted CMV epitopes and well-studied HLA-B-restricted CMV epitopes. A matching HLA type, together with CMV infection, was signaled by public TCR beta signatures.

Study conclusions and caveats: Dominant in the ex vivo response were TCR beta clonotypes restricted by HLA-C and specific for CMV. Frequencies of public TCR beta families were cumulated, and this identified carriers of CMV plus the relevant HLA.

About this clonotype itself: The antigen is undetermined.

This CDR3 contains 15 residues. Trimming left V 3 bases short and J 2 bases short, with 13 bases between. Germline V CDR1 and CDR2: WSHSY, SAAADI. TCRdb re-called the reads with MiXCR, one entry per CDR3 protein. The sample consists of fewer than 350,000 distinct CDR3 sequences, 25% to 30% of them appearing once. J is TRBJ1-1 and V is TRBV10-2; perhaps TRBD1 as D (6 bases). This clonotype originated in a human donor in good health (CMV status not recorded). Some clones in this sample may be carry-over from other donors' samples. The source material was cultured PBMCs, sampled from culture after CMV antigen stimulation. For the CDR3, the DNA is TGCGCCAGCAGTGACCCGACAGGATTTAACACTGAAGCTTTCTTT. It yields the protein CASSDPTGFNTEAFF.